Below, one T cell receptor (beta chain) is given with its context. The antigen is undetermined. V was pared by 3 bases and J by 8 bases, with 8 bases between. Germline CDR1 reads SGHRS; CDR2 reads YFSETQ. The CDR3 totals 12 residues. This sample stems from a study of blood T cells in healthy people across ages. In the study overall: Capture via template switching afforded approximately one barcoded beta molecule per two T cells.

A second PCR of 7 to 11 cycles used a sample-barcoded 5' primer and a J-beta primer mix. A tag from a template-switch adaptor with 12 random nucleotides marked each cDNA molecule. Using its own MiXCR run on the 5' RACE reads, TCRdb lists one record per CDR3 protein. The table has approximately 1.5 million distinct CDR3 sequences, roughly 32% seen once. General study points: Possibly confounding the expanded clonotype changes was the fact that donor CMV status was unknown. Higher diversity and more naive CD4+ cells were features of long-lived donors, compared to aged donors.

The receptor was derived from a woman younger than 45 in good health. V gene TRBV5-1 combines with J gene TRBJ1-4, with a possible D match to TRBD1 (5 bases). Source material: blood. The CDR3 protein is CASSWEGEKLFF. CDR3 bases: TGCGCCAGCAGCTGGGAGGGGGAAAAACTGTTTTTT.